This passage covers 4 T cell receptor beta chains from one sample sequenced in a study of blood T cell repertoires in COVID-19. Some clones are missing from TCRdb's copy, which holds only in-frame ones; the method was immunoSEQ multiplex PCR. The sample consists of about 160,000 clones, roughly 90% of them appearing once. The sequenced material came from peripheral blood. The receptors were gathered from a man between 60 and 70 years old with active or convalescent COVID-19.

Here the CDR3 DNA reads TGTGCCAGCAGCTACCCCGGGGGGGCGCGCTATGGCTACACCTTC. Protein sequence: CASSYPGGARYGYTF. The chain links TRBV5-8 to TRBJ1-2, with D possibly TRBD1 on 6 matching bases. V shed 3 bases and J shed 4 bases, with 16 bases lying between them. The CDR3 runs 15 residues. CDR1 is SGHTS, CDR2 YDEGEE, per germline.

The chain has TRBV7-2 and TRBJ2-1; D not certain. The V and J ends lost 5 bases and 6 bases respectively, with 20 bases between them. Germline V gene lookup returns CDR1 SGHTA and CDR2 FQGNSA. This CDR3 region has 16 residues. The CDR3 DNA sequence: TGTGCCAGCAGCCTAAGCCTAGGTATGGTCGGCAATGAGCAGTTCTTC. As protein: CASSLSLGMVGNEQFF.

Worth noting for this clone: The sample carries other DNA sequences with the same CDR3. The rearrangement joins TRBV5-1 to TRBJ1-1; D is possibly TRBD1 (5 bases). This CDR3 region has 14 residues. Deletions cut 4 bases from V and 1 base from J, with 11 bases between. CDR1 is SGHRS, CDR2 YFSETQ, per germline. The CDR3: CASSPPGGNTEAFF. The CDR3 nucleotides are TGCGCCAGCAGCCCGCCGGGGGGGAACACTGAAGCTTTCTTT. The full variable domain, in which reference TRBV5-1 and TRBJ1-1 provide the parts outside the CDR3, is KAGVTQTPRYLIKTRGQQVTLSCSPISGHRSVSWYQQTPGQGLQFLFEYFSETQRNKGNFPGRFSGRQFSNSRSEMNVSTLELGDSALYLCASSPPGGNTEAFFGQGTRLTVV.

The chain couples TRBV27 to TRBJ2-3; D possibly corresponds to TRBD2 (5 bases). The CDR3 has 12 amino acids. Trimming removed 8 bases at V and 6 bases at J, with 12 bases between. Germline V gene data show CDR1 as MNHEY and CDR2 as SMNVEV (reference sequence). Written as DNA, the CDR3 is TGTGCCAGCCAGACTACCTCGGATACGCAGTATTTT. Translation: CASQTTSDTQYF.